The present TCR beta chain was sequenced within a study of blood T cells in healthy people across ages. This clonotype has only a few counts. Combining a sample-barcoded 5' primer with a J-beta primer mix, a second PCR ran for 7 to 11 cycles. TCRdb itself ran the 5' RACE reads through MiXCR, one entry per CDR3 protein. The data contain nearly 800,000 distinct CDR3 sequences, roughly 25% of them seen just once; the ten biggest clones take up 3% to 4.5%. Germline V gene lookup returns CDR1 DFQATT and CDR2 SNEGSKA (reference sequence). This CDR3 region has 16 residues. Trimming took off 6 bases at V and 0 bases at J, with 20 bases between the two ends. In addition, the sample was reused for a study of T cells of mothers and their children. That paper states: The people who donated were a few healthy Caucasian mothers and their six children. Slightly higher but non-significant overlap marked related mother-child pairs versus unrelated pairs.

Sequencing was done on a sample of blood. This rearrangement joins TRBV20-1 to TRBJ2-5; D might be TRBD1 (5 bases). This sequence was found in a boy younger than 18 in good health. The CDR3 protein is CSARRLGREYQETQYF. CDR3 nucleotide sequence: TGCAGTGCGAGACGTCTGGGCAGGGAATACCAAGAGACCCAGTACTTC.